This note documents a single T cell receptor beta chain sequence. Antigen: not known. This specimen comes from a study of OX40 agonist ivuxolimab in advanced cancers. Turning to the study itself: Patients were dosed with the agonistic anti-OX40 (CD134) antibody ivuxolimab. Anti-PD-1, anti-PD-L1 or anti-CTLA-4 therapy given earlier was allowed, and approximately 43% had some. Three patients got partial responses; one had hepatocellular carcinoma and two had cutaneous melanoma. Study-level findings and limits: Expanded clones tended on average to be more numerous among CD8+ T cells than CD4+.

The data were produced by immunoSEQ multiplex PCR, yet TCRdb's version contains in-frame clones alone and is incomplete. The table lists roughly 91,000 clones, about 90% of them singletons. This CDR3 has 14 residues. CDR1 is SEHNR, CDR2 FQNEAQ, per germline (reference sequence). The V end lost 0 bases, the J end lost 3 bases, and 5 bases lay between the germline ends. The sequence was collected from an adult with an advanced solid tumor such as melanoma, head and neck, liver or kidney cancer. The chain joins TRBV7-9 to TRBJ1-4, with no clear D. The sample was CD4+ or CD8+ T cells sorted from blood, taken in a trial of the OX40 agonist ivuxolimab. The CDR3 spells CASSLAGANEKLFF. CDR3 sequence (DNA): TGTGCCAGCAGCTTAGCCGGGGCTAATGAAAAACTGTTTTTT.